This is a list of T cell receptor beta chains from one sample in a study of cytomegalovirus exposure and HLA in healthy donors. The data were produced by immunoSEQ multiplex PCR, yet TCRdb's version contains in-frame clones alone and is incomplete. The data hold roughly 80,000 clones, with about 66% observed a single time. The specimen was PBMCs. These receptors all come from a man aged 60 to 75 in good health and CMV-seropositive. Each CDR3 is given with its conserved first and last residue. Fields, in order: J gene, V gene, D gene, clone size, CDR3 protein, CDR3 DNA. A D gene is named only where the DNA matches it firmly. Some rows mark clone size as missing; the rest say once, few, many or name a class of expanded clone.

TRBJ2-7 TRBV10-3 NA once CAIEDSGSYEQYF TGTGCCATCGAAGACAGTGGCTCCTACGAGCAGTACTTC
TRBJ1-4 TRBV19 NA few CASSSPGRATNEKLFF TGTGCCAGTAGTTCTCCTGGGCGGGCAACTAATGAAAAACTGTTTTTT
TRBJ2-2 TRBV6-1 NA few CASRGDFITGELFF TGTGCCAGCCGTGGGGACTTTATCACCGGGGAGCTGTTTTTT
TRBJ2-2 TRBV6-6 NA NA CASSYATTNTGELFF TGTGCCAGCAGTTACGCGACTACTAACACCGGGGAGCTGTTTTTT
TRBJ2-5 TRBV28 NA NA CASSSPGVMGETQYF TGTGCCAGCAGTTCCCCAGGGGTCATGGGGGAGACCCAGTACTTC
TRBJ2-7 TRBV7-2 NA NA CASSFGGPYEQYF TGTGCCAGCAGCTTCGGGGGACCCTACGAGCAGTACTTC
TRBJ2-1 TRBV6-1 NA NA CASRGGSSYNEQFF TGTGCCAGCAGAGGGGGTAGCTCCTACAATGAGCAGTTCTTC
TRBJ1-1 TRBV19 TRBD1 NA CASSIDEGATEAFF TGTGCCAGTAGTATAGATGAGGGGGCAACTGAAGCTTTCTTT
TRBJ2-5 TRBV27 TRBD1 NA CASNTRDRSQETQYF TGTGCCAGCAACACCCGGGACAGATCCCAAGAGACCCAGTACTTC
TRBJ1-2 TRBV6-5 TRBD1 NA CASLRQGGNYGYTF TGTGCCAGCCTACGACAGGGCGGGAACTATGGCTACACCTTC
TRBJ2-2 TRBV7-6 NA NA CASSFKAGNTGELFF TGTGCCAGCAGCTTTAAGGCGGGGAACACCGGGGAGCTGTTTTTT
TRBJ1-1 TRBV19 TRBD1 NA CASTSLRKTGANTEAFF TGTGCCAGTACTAGCCTACGGAAGACAGGGGCGAACACTGAAGCTTTCTTT
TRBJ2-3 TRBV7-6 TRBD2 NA CASSPRTSAGRTDTQYF TGTGCCAGCAGCCCAAGGACTAGCGCGGGACGCACAGATACGCAGTATTTT
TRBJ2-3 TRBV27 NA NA CASSPRGRGPWGTQYF TGTGCCAGCAGCCCCCGTGGGCGGGGGCCGTGGGGTACGCAGTATTTT
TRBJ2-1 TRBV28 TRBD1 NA CASSLFGATGRYNEQFF TGTGCCAGCAGTTTGTTCGGGGCGACAGGGCGATACAATGAGCAGTTCTTC
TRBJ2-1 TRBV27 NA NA CASSLSEGCEQFF TGTGCCAGCAGTTTATCGGAGGGCTGTGAGCAGTTCTTC
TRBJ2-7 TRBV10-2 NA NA CASSSDQGIIYEQYF TGCGCCAGCAGTTCAGATCAGGGGATAATCTACGAGCAGTACTTC
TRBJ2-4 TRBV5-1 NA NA CASKGTSFDIQYF TGCGCCAGCAAAGGGACAAGTTTCGACATTCAGTACTTC
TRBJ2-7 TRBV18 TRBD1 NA CASSRRQTGDEQYF TGTGCCAGCTCACGACGGCAGACAGGGGACGAGCAGTACTTC
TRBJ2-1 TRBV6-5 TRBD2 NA CASSLTAGASYNEQFF TGTGCCAGCAGTTTAACAGCGGGAGCTTCCTACAATGAGCAGTTCTTC